The 11 T cell receptor beta chains below were found in one sample sequenced in a study of CXCR3-negative and CXCR3-positive naive CD8 T cells. The authors made the TRB cDNA libraries by 5' RACE using UMI labels. Reprocessing the 5' RACE reads, TCRdb reports a single entry for every CDR3 protein and omits DNA. The sample table sets out under 150,000 distinct CDR3 sequences. Their antigen targets remain unknown. Whole-study results and caveats: Compared with CXCR3-negative naive cells, CXCR3-positive naive cells showed more hydrophobic TRB CDR3s.

The specimen sequenced was naive CXCR3+ CD8+ T cells from blood. Subset given: CD45RO-CCR7+CD27+CD95- naive CD8+ T cells expressing CXCR3 (TNR3+). The receptors were sampled from a human donor in good health. Some clones in this sample may be carry-over from other donors' samples.

The chain is built from TRBV3-2 and TRBJ1-2; the D call of TRBD1 rests on TCRdb alone, since no DNA is present to check it. TRBV3-2 is labeled a pseudogene. This CDR3 comprises 16 residues. Here the CDR3 reads CASSQRSRGLVYGYTF.

The genes are TRBV11-2 and TRBJ2-3; absent DNA, TCRdb's TRBD2 call cannot be checked. Germline-derived CDR1 and CDR2 are SGHAT and FQNNGV. There are 17 residues in the CDR3. The CDR3: CASSSMPPGLRTDTQYF.

The genes are TRBV7-9 and TRBJ1-2; absent DNA, TCRdb's TRBD1 call cannot be checked. Germline V gene data show CDR1 as SEHNR and CDR2 as FQNEAQ (reference sequence). The CDR3 contains 14 residues. The CDR3 spells CASSSRDRPYDYTF. The whole variable domain, filled in from reference TRBV7-9 and TRBJ1-2, reads DTGVSQNPRHKITKRGQNVTFRCDPISEHNRLYWYRQTLGQGPEFLTYFQNEAQLEKSRLLSDRFSAERPKGSFSTLEIQRTEQGDSAMYLCASSSRDRPYDYTFGSGTRLTVV.

J is TRBJ2-7 and V is TRBV29-1; TCRdb calls TRBD1, which cannot be checked without DNA. Looked up from germline, CDR1 is SQVTM and CDR2 is ANQGSEA. There are 12 residues in the CDR3. CDR3 sequence: CSVESRDNEQYF.

The chain employs TRBV1 and TRBJ2-1; TCRdb selects TRBD2, and the lack of DNA leaves this call unchecked. TRBV1 is marked as a pseudogene. This CDR3 region has 16 residues. The CDR3 spells CTSSQGVSGSGYEQFF.

The chain links TRBV28 to TRBJ2-1; checking the TCRdb D call of TRBD2 is not possible without DNA. CDR3 length: 14 amino acids. Per the germline V gene, CDR1 is MDHEN and CDR2 is SYDVKM. CDR3 sequence reads: CASIRAGAYNEQFF.

The chain has TRBV11-2 and TRBJ1-2; TCRdb calls TRBD1, which cannot be checked without DNA. This CDR3 has 17 residues. Germline V gives CDR1 SGHAT, CDR2 FQNNGV. The CDR3 loop reads CASSSNRQGPQTVGYTF.

V and J are TRBV7-2 and TRBJ2-5; absent DNA, TCRdb's TRBD2 call cannot be checked. The germline gives CDR1 SGHTA, CDR2 FQGNSA. The CDR3 has 16 amino acids. CDR3 loop: CASNLVWAGGSPAQYF.

The chain couples TRBV5-6 to TRBJ2-2. The CDR3 consists of 16 residues. Germline values: CDR1 SGHDT, CDR2 YYEEEE. The CDR3 sequence: CASSLDLAGNTGELFF.

V usage is TRBV20-1 and J usage is TRBJ2-1; TCRdb's D call, TRBD1, is unchecked because there is no DNA. The length of the CDR3 is 17 residues. CDR1 and CDR2 (germline): DFQATT, SNEGSKA (reference sequence). The CDR3 here is CSARDLFSAASYNEQFF.

V usage is TRBV29-1 and J usage is TRBJ2-2. Looked up from germline, CDR1 is SQVTM and CDR2 is ANQGSEA. This CDR3 contains 13 residues. The CDR3 protein is CSYPGDNTGELFF.